This T cell receptor (beta chain) was obtained from a study of blood T cell repertoires in COVID-19. This clone was seen only once. TCRdb's table, derived via immunoSEQ multiplex PCR, lists solely in-frame clones and lacks some. The sample has 14,000 or so clones; 90% are singletons. The CDR3 length is 14 residues. With 9 bases clipped from V and 7 bases from J, the junction kept 8 bases outside the gene matches. Germline V lookup: CDR1 MNHEY, CDR2 SVGAGI. The TCR comes from a human donor in a cohort sampled during active COVID-19. This chain joins TRBV6-5 and TRBJ2-7; 14 bases match TRBD2. Material: peripheral blood. DNA for the CDR3: TGTGCCAGTAATAGACTAGCGGGAGGGAGTGAGCAGTACTTC. Its translation is CASNRLAGGSEQYF.